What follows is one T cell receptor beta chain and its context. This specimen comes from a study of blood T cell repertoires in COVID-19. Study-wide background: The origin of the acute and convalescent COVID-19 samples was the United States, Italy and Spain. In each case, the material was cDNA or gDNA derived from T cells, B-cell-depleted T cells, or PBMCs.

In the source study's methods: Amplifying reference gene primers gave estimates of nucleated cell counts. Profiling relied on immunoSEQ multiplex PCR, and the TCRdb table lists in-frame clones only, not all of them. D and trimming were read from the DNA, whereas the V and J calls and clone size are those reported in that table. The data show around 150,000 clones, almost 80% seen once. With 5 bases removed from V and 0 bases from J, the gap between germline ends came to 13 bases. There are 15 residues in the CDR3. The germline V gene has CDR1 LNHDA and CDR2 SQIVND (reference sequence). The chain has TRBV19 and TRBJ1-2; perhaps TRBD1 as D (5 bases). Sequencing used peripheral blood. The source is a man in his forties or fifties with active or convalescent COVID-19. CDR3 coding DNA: TGTGCCAGTAGTCGGGACTGGATACCTAACTATGGCTACACCTTC. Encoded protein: CASSRDWIPNYGYTF. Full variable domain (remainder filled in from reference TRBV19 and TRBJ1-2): DGGITQSPKYLFRKEGQNVTLSCEQNLNHDAMYWYRQDPGQGLRLIYYSQIVNDFQKGDIAEGYSVSREKKESFPLTVTSAQKNPTAFYLCASSRDWIPNYGYTFGSGTRLTVV.